One and the same sample provided the 8 T cell receptor beta chains below, sequenced in a study of T cell responses to AZD1222 COVID-19 vaccine (dated by TCRdb to 2020 to 2022). The library was produced with the immunoSEQ multiplex PCR assay. The source is immuneACCESS, and TCRdb retained only in-frame sequences with V and J called. Part of the clones is not carried over; for the studies checked, unresolved V genes explain less than half of this, and the remainder is unexplained. A total of 150,000 to 200,000 clones appear in this sample, 75% to 90% of them only once. Of the sample, 3.5% to 5.5% falls within the top ten clones. The time point label corresponds to: about 28 days (+/-7) after the second vaccine dose. What the treatment or condition label conveys for this sample: meningococcal conjugate vaccine given as trial control. Specimen: peripheral blood, collected 28 days after the second dose of the MenACWY control vaccine. These receptors all stem from an adult who received the MenACWY meningococcal vaccine as a control.

This clone has a single count. This chain connects TRBV24-1 to TRBJ1-5, with TRBD1 as a possible D gene (5 bases). The V end lost 5 bases, the J end lost 2 bases, and 9 bases lay between the germline ends. From germline, CDR1 is KGHDR and CDR2 SFDVKD. This CDR3 region has 14 residues. The CDR3 DNA reads TGTGCCACCAGTGGGGGCAGGGGCAATCAGCCCCAGCATTTT. Residues: CATSGGRGNQPQHF.

V is TRBV29-1 and J is TRBJ2-3; 16 bases line up with TRBD2. J was trimmed by 6 bases and V by 5 bases; bases with no gene match: 11. Germline CDR1 SQVTM, CDR2 ANQGSEA. The CDR3 runs to 17 residues. CDR3 sequence reads: CSVYGTSGRAIGDTQYF. DNA of the CDR3: TGCAGCGTTTATGGGACTAGCGGGAGGGCCATAGGGGATACGCAGTATTTT.

Regarding this clone: A junction end diverges from the germline sequence, so it may reflect a read error. The chain employs TRBV2 and TRBJ2-7, with D perhaps TRBD1 (5 bases). The CDR3 consists of 11 residues. The germline V gene encodes CDR1 SNHLY and CDR2 FYNNEI. CDR3 nucleotides: TGTGCCAGCAGTGCAGGGTCGTCGGGTGTCTTC. It is translated as CASSAGSSGVF.

This chain links TRBV5-1 with TRBJ2-7; 7 bases line up with TRBD1. The CDR3 runs to 14 residues. The ends lost 4 bases at V and 0 bases at J; junction bases unmatched: 4. Germline V gene sequence: CDR1 SGHRS, CDR2 YFSETQ. The CDR3 protein is CASSTPGGSYEQYF. The CDR3 DNA reads as TGCGCCAGCAGCACCCCAGGGGGCTCCTACGAGCAGTACTTC.

This clone appeared a few times. The chain has TRBV27 and TRBJ1-6, with D possibly matching TRBD1 (6 bases). The CDR3 is 15 residues long. V gave up 3 bases and J gave up 9 bases, with 15 bases separating them. Germline V CDR1 and CDR2: MNHEY, SMNVEV (reference sequence). The CDR3 here is CASSFLRGGLSPLHF. CDR3 coding DNA: TGTGCCAGCAGTTTTTTGCGGGGGGGCCTTTCACCCCTCCACTTT.

This chain connects TRBV7-8 to TRBJ2-7, with D uncertain. V was shortened by 1 base and J by 6 bases, with 4 bases between the two germline ends. The germline V gene encodes CDR1 SGHVS and CDR2 FQNEAQ. The CDR3 totals 11 residues. The CDR3 DNA sequence: TGTGCCAGCAGCTTAGTTGCCGAGCAGTACTTC. It is translated as CASSLVAEQYF. Supplemented by reference TRBV7-8 and TRBJ2-7, the full variable domain reads GAGVSQSPRYKVAKRGQDVALRCDPISGHVSLFWYQQALGQGPEFLTYFQNEAQLDKSGLPSDRFFAERPEGSVSTLKIQRTQQEDSAVYLCASSLVAEQYFGPGTRLTVT.

This sequence joins TRBV28 and TRBJ1-2; no clear D. The CDR3 extends over 17 amino acids. V lost 2 bases and J 4 bases, leaving 20 bases between the germline ends. Germline V gene lookup returns CDR1 MDHEN and CDR2 SYDVKM. CDR3 sequence: CASSLSNGVGSFYGYTF. In DNA, the CDR3 is TGTGCCAGCAGTTTAAGTAACGGGGTCGGGAGCTTCTATGGCTACACCTTC.

V is TRBV28 and J is TRBJ2-3; unclear D gene. Germline-derived CDR1 and CDR2 are MDHEN and SYDVKM. This CDR3 spans 14 amino acids. With 8 bases removed from V and 6 bases from J, the gap between germline ends came to 18 bases. This CDR3 is CASQDGILTDTQYF. In DNA form, the CDR3 reads TGTGCCAGCCAAGACGGAATCCTCACGGATACGCAGTATTTT.